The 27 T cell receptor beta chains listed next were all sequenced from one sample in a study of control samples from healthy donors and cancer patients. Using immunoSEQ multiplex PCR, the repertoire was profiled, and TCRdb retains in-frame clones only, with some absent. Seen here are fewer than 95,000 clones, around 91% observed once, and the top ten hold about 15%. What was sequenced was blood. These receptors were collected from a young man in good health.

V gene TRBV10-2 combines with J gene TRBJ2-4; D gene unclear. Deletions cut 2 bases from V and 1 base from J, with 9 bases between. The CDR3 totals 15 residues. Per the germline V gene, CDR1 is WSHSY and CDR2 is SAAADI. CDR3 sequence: CASSEPSSAKNIQYF. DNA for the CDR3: TGCGCCAGCAGTGAGCCCTCGTCGGCCAAAAACATTCAGTACTTC.

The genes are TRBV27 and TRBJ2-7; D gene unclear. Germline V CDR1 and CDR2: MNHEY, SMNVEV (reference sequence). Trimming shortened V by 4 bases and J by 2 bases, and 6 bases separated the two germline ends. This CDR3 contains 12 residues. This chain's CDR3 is CASSSFTYEQYF. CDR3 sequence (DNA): TGTGCCAGCAGTTCATTCACCTACGAGCAGTACTTC.

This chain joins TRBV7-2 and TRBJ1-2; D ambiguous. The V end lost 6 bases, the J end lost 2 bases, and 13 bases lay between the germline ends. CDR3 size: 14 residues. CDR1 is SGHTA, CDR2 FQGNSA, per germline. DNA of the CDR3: TGTGCCAGCAGACAAACCCCCTTGAACTATGGCTACACCTTC. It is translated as CASRQTPLNYGYTF. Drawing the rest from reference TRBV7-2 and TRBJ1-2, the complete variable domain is GAGVSQSPSNKVTEKGKDVELRCDPISGHTALYWYRQSLGQGLEFLIYFQGNSAPDKSGLPSDRFSAERTGGSVSTLTIQRTQQEDSAVYLCASRQTPLNYGYTFGSGTRLTVV.

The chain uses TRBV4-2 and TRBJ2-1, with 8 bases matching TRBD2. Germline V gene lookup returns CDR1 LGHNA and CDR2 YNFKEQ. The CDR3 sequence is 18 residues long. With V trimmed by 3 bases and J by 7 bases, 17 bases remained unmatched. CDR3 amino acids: CASSQDVAGAGGPNEQFF. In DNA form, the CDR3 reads TGTGCCAGCAGCCAGGACGTCGCGGGGGCGGGGGGCCCTAATGAGCAGTTCTTC.

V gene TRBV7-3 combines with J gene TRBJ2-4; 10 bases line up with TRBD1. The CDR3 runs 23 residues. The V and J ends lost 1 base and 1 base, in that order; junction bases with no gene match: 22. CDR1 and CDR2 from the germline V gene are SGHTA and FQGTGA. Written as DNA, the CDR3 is TGTGCCAGCAGCTTAAAGCCCGCCTCCGGGACAGGGGATCGGGTGATGGCCAAAAACATTCAGTACTTC. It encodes CASSLKPASGTGDRVMAKNIQYF.

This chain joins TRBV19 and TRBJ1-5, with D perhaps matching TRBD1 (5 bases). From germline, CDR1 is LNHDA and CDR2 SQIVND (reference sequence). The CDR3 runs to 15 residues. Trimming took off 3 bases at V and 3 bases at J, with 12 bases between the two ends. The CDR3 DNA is TGTGCCAGTAGTATCGCGGAGGGGTTCAATCAGCCCCAGCATTTT. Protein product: CASSIAEGFNQPQHF.

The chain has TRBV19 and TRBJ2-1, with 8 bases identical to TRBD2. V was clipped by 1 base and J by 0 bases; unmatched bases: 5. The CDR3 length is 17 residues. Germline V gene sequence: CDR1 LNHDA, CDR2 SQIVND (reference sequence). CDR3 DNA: TGTGCCAGTAGTATAGCCAGCGGGAGCGTCTCCTACAATGAGCAGTTCTTC. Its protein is CASSIASGSVSYNEQFF.

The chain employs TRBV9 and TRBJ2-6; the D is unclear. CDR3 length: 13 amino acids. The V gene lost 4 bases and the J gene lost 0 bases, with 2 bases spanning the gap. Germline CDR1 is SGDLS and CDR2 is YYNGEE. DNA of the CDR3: TGTGCCAGCAGCCCCTCTGGGGCCAACGTCCTGACTTTC. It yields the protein CASSPSGANVLTF.

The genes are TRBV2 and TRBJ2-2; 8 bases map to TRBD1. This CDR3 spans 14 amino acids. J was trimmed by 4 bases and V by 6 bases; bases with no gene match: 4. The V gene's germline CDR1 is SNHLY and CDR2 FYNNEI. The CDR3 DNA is TGTGCCAGCAGCAGGGGGCCCAGCACCGGGGAGCTGTTTTTT. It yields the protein CASSRGPSTGELFF.

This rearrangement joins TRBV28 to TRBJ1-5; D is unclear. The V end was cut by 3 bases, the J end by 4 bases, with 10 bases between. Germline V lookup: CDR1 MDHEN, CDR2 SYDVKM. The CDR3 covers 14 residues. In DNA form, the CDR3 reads TGTGCCAGCAGTTTGTTGAATTCAAATCAGCCCCAGCATTTT. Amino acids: CASSLLNSNQPQHF. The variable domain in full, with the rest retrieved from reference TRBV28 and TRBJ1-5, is DVKVTQSSRYLVKRTGEKVFLECVQDMDHENMFWYRQDPGLGLRLIYFSYDVKMKEKGDIPEGYSVSREKKERFSLILESASTNQTSMYLCASSLLNSNQPQHFGDGTRLSIL.

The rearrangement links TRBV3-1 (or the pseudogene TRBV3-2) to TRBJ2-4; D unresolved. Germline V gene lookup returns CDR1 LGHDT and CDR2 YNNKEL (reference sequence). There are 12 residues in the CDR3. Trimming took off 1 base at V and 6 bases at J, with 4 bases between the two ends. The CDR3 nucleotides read TGTGCCAGCAGCCAAGTCAGAAACATTCAGTACTTC. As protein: CASSQVRNIQYF.

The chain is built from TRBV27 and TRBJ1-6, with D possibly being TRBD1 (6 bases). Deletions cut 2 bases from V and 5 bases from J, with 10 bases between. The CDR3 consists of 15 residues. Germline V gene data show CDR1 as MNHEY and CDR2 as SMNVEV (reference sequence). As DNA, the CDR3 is TGTGCCAGCAGTTTAAGGGGGGGGGATAATTCACCCCTCCACTTT. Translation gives CASSLRGGDNSPLHF.

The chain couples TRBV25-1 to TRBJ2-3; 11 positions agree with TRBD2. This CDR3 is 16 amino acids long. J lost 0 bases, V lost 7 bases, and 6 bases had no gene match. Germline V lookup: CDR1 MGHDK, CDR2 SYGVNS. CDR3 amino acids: CASTAGTSGSTDTQYF. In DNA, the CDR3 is TGTGCCAGCACCGCCGGGACTAGCGGCAGCACAGATACGCAGTATTTT. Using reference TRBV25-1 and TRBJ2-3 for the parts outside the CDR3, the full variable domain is EADIYQTPRYLVIGTGKKITLECSQTMGHDKMYWYQQDPGMELHLIHYSYGVNSTEKGDLSSESTVSRIRTEHFPLTLESARPSHTSQYLCASTAGTSGSTDTQYFGPGTRLTVL.

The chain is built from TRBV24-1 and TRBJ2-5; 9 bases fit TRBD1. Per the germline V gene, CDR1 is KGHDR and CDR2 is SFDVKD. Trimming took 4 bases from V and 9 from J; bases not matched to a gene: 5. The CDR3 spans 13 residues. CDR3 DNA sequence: TGTGCCACCAGTGACGCGGACAGGGGTCCCCAGTACTTC. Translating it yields CATSDADRGPQYF.

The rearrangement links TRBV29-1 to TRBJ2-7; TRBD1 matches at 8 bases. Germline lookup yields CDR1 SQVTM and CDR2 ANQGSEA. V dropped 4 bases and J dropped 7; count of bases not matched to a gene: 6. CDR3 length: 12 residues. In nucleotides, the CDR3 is TGCAGCGTTGCGGGACAGGTCTGGGAGCAGTACTTC. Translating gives CSVAGQVWEQYF.

The chain's CDR3 is CASSLVGDVTYGYTF. The CDR3 DNA reads as TGCGCCAGCAGCTTGGTAGGGGACGTCACCTATGGCTACACCTTC. The V and J genes are TRBV5-1 and TRBJ1-2, with D possibly TRBD1 on 5 matching bases. The V end was cut by 0 bases, the J end by 4 bases, with 13 bases between. CDR3 size: 15 residues. Per germline, CDR1 SGHRS and CDR2 YFSETQ.

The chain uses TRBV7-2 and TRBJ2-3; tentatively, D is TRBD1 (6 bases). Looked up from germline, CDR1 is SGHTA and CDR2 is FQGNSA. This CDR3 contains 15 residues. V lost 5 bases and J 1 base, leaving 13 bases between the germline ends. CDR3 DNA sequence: TGTGCCAGCAGCATAGGGGGTTTTGGCACAGATACGCAGTATTTT. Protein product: CASSIGGFGTDTQYF.

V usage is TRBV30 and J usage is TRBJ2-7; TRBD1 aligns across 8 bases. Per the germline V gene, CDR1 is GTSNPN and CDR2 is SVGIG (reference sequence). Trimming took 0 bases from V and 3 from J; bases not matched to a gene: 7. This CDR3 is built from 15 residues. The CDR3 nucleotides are TGTGCCTGGAGTGTACTCGGGACAGGCAGCTACGAGCAGTACTTC. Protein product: CAWSVLGTGSYEQYF. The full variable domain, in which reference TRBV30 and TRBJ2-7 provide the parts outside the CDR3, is SQTIHQWPATLVQPVGSPLSLECTVEGTSNPNLYWYRQAAGRGLQLLFYSVGIGQISSEVPQNLSASRPQDRQFILSSKKLLLSDSGFYLCAWSVLGTGSYEQYFGPGTRLTVT.

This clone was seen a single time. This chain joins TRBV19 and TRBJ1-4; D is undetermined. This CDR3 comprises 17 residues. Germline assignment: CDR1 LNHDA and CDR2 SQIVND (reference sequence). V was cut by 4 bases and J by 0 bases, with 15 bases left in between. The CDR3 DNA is TGTGCCAGTAGTAAAGGACCAATTTATGCAACTAATGAAAAACTGTTTTTT. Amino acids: CASSKGPIYATNEKLFF.

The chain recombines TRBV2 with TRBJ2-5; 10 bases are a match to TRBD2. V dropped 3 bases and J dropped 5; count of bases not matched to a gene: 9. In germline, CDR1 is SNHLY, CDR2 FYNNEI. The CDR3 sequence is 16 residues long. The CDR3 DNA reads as TGTGCCAGCAGTGAGTCGGAAGCGGGAGGGCGGGAGACCCAGTACTTC. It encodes CASSESEAGGRETQYF.

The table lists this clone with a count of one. The CDR3 DNA reads as TGCAGTGCTCGGACAGCCTACGAGCAGTACTTC. This sequence encodes CSARTAYEQYF. The chain carries TRBV20-1 and TRBJ2-7, with D possibly matching TRBD1 (6 bases). The CDR3 totals 11 residues. CDR1 and CDR2 from the germline V gene are DFQATT and SNEGSKA (reference sequence). V was pared by 5 bases and J by 2 bases, with 7 bases between.

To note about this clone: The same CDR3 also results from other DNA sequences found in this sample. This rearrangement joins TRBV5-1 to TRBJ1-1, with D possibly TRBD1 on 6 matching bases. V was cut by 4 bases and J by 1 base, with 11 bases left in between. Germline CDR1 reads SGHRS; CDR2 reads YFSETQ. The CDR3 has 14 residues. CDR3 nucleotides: TGCGCCAGCAGCGGAACAGGGTGGAACACTGAAGCTTTCTTT. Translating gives CASSGTGWNTEAFF.

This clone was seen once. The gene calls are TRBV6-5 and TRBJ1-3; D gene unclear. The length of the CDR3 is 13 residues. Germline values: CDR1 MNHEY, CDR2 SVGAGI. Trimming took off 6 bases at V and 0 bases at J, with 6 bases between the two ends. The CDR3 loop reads CASSQVSGNTIYF. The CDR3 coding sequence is TGTGCCAGCAGCCAAGTCTCTGGAAACACCATATATTTT.

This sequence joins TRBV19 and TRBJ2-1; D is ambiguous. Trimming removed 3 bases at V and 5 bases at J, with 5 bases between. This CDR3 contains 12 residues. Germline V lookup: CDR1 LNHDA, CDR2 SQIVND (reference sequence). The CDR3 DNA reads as TGTGCCAGTAGTATTAGAGACAATGAGCAGTTCTTC. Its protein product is CASSIRDNEQFF.

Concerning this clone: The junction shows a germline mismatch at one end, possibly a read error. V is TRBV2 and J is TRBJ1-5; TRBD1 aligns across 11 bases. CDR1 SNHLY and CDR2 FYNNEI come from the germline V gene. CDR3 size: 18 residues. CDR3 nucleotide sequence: TGTGCCAGCAGTGAATCAGGACAGGGGGCGATTAGCAATCAGCCCCGGCATTTT. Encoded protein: CASSESGQGAISNQPRHF.

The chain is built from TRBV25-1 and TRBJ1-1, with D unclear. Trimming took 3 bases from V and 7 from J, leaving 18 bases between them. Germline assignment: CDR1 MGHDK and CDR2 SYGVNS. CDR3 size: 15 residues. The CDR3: CASSDHGRGEGEAFF. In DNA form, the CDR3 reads TGTGCCAGCAGTGACCACGGTCGGGGAGAGGGTGAAGCTTTCTTT. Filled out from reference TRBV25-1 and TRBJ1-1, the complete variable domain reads EADIYQTPRYLVIGTGKKITLECSQTMGHDKMYWYQQDPGMELHLIHYSYGVNSTEKGDLSSESTVSRIRTEHFPLTLESARPSHTSQYLCASSDHGRGEGEAFFGQGTRLTVV.

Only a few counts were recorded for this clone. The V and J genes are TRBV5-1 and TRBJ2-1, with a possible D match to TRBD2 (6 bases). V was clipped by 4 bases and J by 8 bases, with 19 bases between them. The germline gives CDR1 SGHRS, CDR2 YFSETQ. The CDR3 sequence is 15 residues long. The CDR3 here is CASSPPAGGTDEQFF. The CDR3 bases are TGCGCCAGCAGCCCCCCGGCGGGCGGGACCGATGAGCAGTTCTTC.